This T cell receptor (beta chain) came from a study of T cells in Graves' hyperthyroidism and ophthalmopathy. Germline lookup yields CDR1 MDHEN and CDR2 SYDVKM. The ends lost 2 bases at V and 5 bases at J; junction bases unmatched: 10. This CDR3 is built from 16 residues. This clonotype was counted a single time. Amplification targeted TCR beta CDR3 regions from RNA transcripts. The primer set for the first-round RT-PCR of the TCR CDR3 was HTBI. TCRdb processed the multiplex PCR reads anew with MiXCR; each CDR3 protein has one entry. The sample holds approximately 420,000 distinct CDR3 sequences; 14% to 15% are singletons and the top ten take approximately 32%.

This sequence originates from a woman in her twenties or thirties with Graves' hyperthyroidism. Sequencing used blood. The J gene is TRBJ2-5, the V gene TRBV28; 8 positions agree with TRBD1. For the CDR3, the DNA is TGTGCCAGCAGTTTAATGGGGGACGGACAGGGTGAGACCCAGTACTTC. Its translation is CASSLMGDGQGETQYF. The full variable domain, with the rest looked up from reference TRBV28 and TRBJ2-5, is DVKVTQSSRYLVKRTGEKVFLECVQDMDHENMFWYRQDPGLGLRLIYFSYDVKMKEKGDIPEGYSVSREKKERFSLILESASTNQTSMYLCASSLMGDGQGETQYFGPGTRLLVL.